Below, 21 T cell receptor beta chains from the same sample are listed, as sequenced in a study of CD8 T cells in ankylosing spondylitis. From the 5' RACE reads, TCRdb called clonotypes with MiXCR, one entry per CDR3 protein. The repertoire holds about 140,000 distinct CDR3 sequences, with roughly 6.6% as singletons. Specimen: blood, either unsorted or a sorted T cell fraction (not recorded which). Every receptor here comes from a female donor with ankylosing spondylitis or in good health (not recorded which).

The chain carries TRBV20-1 and TRBJ1-3, with D possibly TRBD1 on 5 matching bases. Trimming removed 7 bases at V and 3 bases at J, with 13 bases between. The CDR3 totals 13 residues. Germline V gives CDR1 DFQATT, CDR2 SNEGSKA (reference sequence). The CDR3 is CSVSGRRGNTIYF. In nucleotides, the CDR3 is TGCAGTGTCTCAGGGCGTCGTGGAAACACCATATATTTT.

The chain recombines TRBV5-5 with TRBJ1-2; tentatively, D is TRBD1 (5 bases). CDR3 length: 14 amino acids. Germline V CDR1 and CDR2: SGHKS, YYEKEE (reference sequence). V lost 4 bases to trimming and J lost 3 bases, with 13 bases between them. The DNA for the CDR3 is TGTGCCAGCAGCCTAAGGGACCAACACTATGGCTACACCTTC. Its translation: CASSLRDQHYGYTF.

This clonotype occurred many times. The gene calls are TRBV12-3 or TRBV12-4 and TRBJ1-1; D not certain. V lost 3 bases to trimming and J lost 5 bases, with 10 bases between them. The CDR3 is 13 amino acids. The CDR3 DNA reads TGTGCCAGCAGTTTGGGAGCCGATACTGAAGCTTTCTTT. Its translation: CASSLGADTEAFF.

This clonotype was observed many times. The chain is built from TRBV20-1 and TRBJ1-2; D may be TRBD1 (6 bases). In germline, CDR1 is DFQATT, CDR2 SNEGSKA (reference sequence). The CDR3 covers 13 residues. V lost 1 base and J 7 bases, leaving 13 bases between the germline ends. The CDR3 coding sequence is TGCAGTGCTAGAGCAGACAGGAGTACTGGCTACACCTTC. Amino acids: CSARADRSTGYTF.

This clonotype has ten or more counts. The chain joins TRBV7-2 to TRBJ1-5, with D hard to call. This CDR3 contains 15 residues. V dropped 5 bases and J dropped 7 bases, with 18 bases sitting between them. Germline assignment: CDR1 SGHTA and CDR2 FQGNSA. CDR3 in DNA: TGTGCCAGCAGCCTCACGCGGACCGCCTCCCAGCCCCAGCATTTT. Protein: CASSLTRTASQPQHF.

The chain carries TRBV5-1 and TRBJ2-5; TRBD1 agrees at 7 bases. The V gene's germline CDR1 is SGHRS and CDR2 YFSETQ. V dropped 0 bases and J dropped 1; count of bases not matched to a gene: 6. CDR3 length: 16 amino acids. In nucleotides, the CDR3 is TGCGCCAGCAGCTTGGGTTTCCGGGACAGCCAAGAGACCCAGTACTTC. Protein: CASSLGFRDSQETQYF.

This clonotype was counted ten times or more. J is TRBJ1-3 and V is TRBV7-2; D not certain. This CDR3 is built from 14 residues. Trimming pared 5 bases from V and 0 bases from J, leaving 8 bases between. CDR1 and CDR2 from the germline V gene are SGHTA and FQGNSA. The CDR3 is CASSHPSSGNTIYF. The CDR3 bases are TGTGCCAGCAGCCACCCGTCCTCTGGAAACACCATATATTTT.

The chain recombines TRBV5-1 with TRBJ2-3, with 8 positions matching TRBD2. V trimming: 0 bases; J trimming: 3 bases; junction bases outside the gene matches: 6. CDR1 is SGHRS and CDR2 is YFSETQ in the germline V gene. The CDR3 totals 16 residues. CDR3 DNA sequence: TGCGCCAGCAGCTTGGCGGGGGGGCGATGGACAGATACGCAGTATTTT. It yields the protein CASSLAGGRWTDTQYF.

This clonotype has more than one count but fewer than ten. This chain uses TRBV7-1 with TRBJ1-6; D might be TRBD1 (5 bases). TRBV7-1 is an ORF, with its function uncertain. The CDR3 totals 15 residues. V lost 5 bases to trimming and J lost 3 bases, with 11 bases between them. CDR3 amino acids: CASSTGLRYNSPLHF. The CDR3 DNA is TGTGCCAGCAGCACGGGGCTCCGCTATAATTCACCCCTCCACTTT.

This clonotype was observed many times. The rearrangement joins TRBV20-1 to TRBJ1-1, with unresolved D. V lost 3 bases and J 8 bases, leaving 13 bases between the germline ends. Germline assignment: CDR1 DFQATT and CDR2 SNEGSKA (reference sequence). The CDR3 length is 12 residues. CDR3 sequence: CSASYGPVEAFF. CDR3 bases: TGCAGTGCTAGTTATGGGCCAGTCGAAGCTTTCTTT.

The chain is built from TRBV7-9 and TRBJ1-3; no clear D. Germline V gene lookup returns CDR1 SEHNR and CDR2 FQNEAQ (reference sequence). Trimming took off 1 base at V and 0 bases at J, with 13 bases between the two ends. This CDR3 spans 17 amino acids. CDR3 nucleotide sequence: TGTGCCAGCAGCTTAGTTTCAGACCTTTACTCTGGAAACACCATATATTTT. It codes for CASSLVSDLYSGNTIYF.

The rearrangement joins TRBV2 to TRBJ1-5, with 7 bases matching TRBD1. Germline-derived CDR1 and CDR2 are SNHLY and FYNNEI. This CDR3 is built from 17 residues. V lost 1 base to trimming and J lost 6 bases; unmatched junction nucleotides: 12. CDR3 nucleotides: TGTGCCAGCAGTGAAGGAACAGGGGTGCCAACACTTCAGCCCCAGCATTTT. It encodes CASSEGTGVPTLQPQHF.

The sample holds many counts of this clonotype. This chain connects TRBV10-3 to TRBJ2-7; TRBD2 might be the D (5 bases). CDR1 is ENHRY and CDR2 is SYGVKD in the germline V gene. Deletions cut 4 bases from V and 2 bases from J, with 15 bases between. The CDR3 runs 15 residues. This CDR3 is CAISVRQRSTYEQYF. The DNA for the CDR3 is TGTGCCATCAGTGTGAGGCAGCGGAGTACCTACGAGCAGTACTTC.

This clonotype occurred many times. V gene TRBV12-3 or TRBV12-4 combines with J gene TRBJ1-1; D is unclear. Trimming took 2 bases from V and 5 from J, leaving 15 bases between them. The CDR3 runs to 15 residues. The CDR3 reads CASSLFPAPGTEAFF. The CDR3 DNA reads TGTGCCAGCAGTTTATTCCCAGCCCCGGGTACTGAAGCTTTCTTT.

The V gene is TRBV2, the J gene TRBJ1-1; a weak D match, TRBD1 (5 bases). Germline V gene lookup returns CDR1 SNHLY and CDR2 FYNNEI. The CDR3 length is 15 residues. V was clipped by 1 base and J by 3 bases, with 12 bases between them. CDR3 nucleotide sequence: TGTGCCAGCAGTGAAGATCAGGGCGGGGACACTGAAGCTTTCTTT. Its protein product is CASSEDQGGDTEAFF.

The chain links TRBV20-1 to TRBJ2-5; TRBD2 agrees at 10 bases. Unmatched junction bases numbered 12, after V lost 8 bases and J lost 0 bases. The CDR3 length is 16 residues. From germline, CDR1 is DFQATT and CDR2 SNEGSKA (reference sequence). The CDR3 reads CSTRVSGGKYQETQYF. CDR3 sequence (DNA): TGCAGTACACGAGTTAGCGGGGGGAAGTACCAAGAGACCCAGTACTTC.

This clonotype was detected ten times or more. This chain joins TRBV10-3 and TRBJ2-1, with 8 bases identical to TRBD2. Germline loops: CDR1 ENHRY, CDR2 SYGVKD. This CDR3 contains 15 residues. Trimming at V came to 2 bases and at J to 8 bases, leaving 8 bases not matched to a gene. This chain's CDR3 is CAISEDGGLGDEQFF. DNA of the CDR3: TGTGCCATCAGTGAGGACGGGGGACTAGGAGATGAGCAGTTCTTC.

This clonotype occurred many times. This sequence joins TRBV5-1 and TRBJ1-5, with 7 positions matching TRBD1. This CDR3 is built from 17 residues. V gave up 0 bases and J gave up 6 bases; unmatched junction bases: 12. Looked up from germline, CDR1 is SGHRS and CDR2 is YFSETQ. CDR3 sequence (DNA): TGCGCCAGCAGCTTGGGCCCCTCAGGGGGAGGAGGTCAGCCCCAGCATTTT. Protein: CASSLGPSGGGGQPQHF.

This clonotype appeared a few times. V is TRBV2 and J is TRBJ2-7, with 7 bases lining up with TRBD1. The CDR3 extends over 14 amino acids. V lost 7 bases and J lost 5; bases outside the gene matches: 11. CDR1 and CDR2 (germline): SNHLY, FYNNEI. The CDR3: CASMSEGATNEQYF. The CDR3 region has the DNA TGTGCCAGCATGTCAGAGGGGGCGACGAACGAGCAGTACTTC. Together with reference TRBV2 and TRBJ2-7, the CDR3 gives the full variable domain: EPEVTQTPSHQVTQMGQEVILRCVPISNHLYFYWYRQILGQKVEFLVSFYNNEISEKSEIFDDQFSVERPDGSNFTLKIRSTKLEDSAMYFCASMSEGATNEQYFGPGTRLTVT.

The sample holds many counts of this clonotype. The chain employs TRBV29-1 and TRBJ2-3, with a tentative D call TRBD1 (6 bases). The CDR3 contains 13 residues. V lost 8 bases to trimming and J lost 2 bases, with 14 bases between them. From germline, CDR1 is SQVTM and CDR2 ANQGSEA. The chain's CDR3 is CSPRDIFTDTQYF. The CDR3 bases are TGCAGCCCTCGGGACATCTTCACAGATACGCAGTATTTT.

This clonotype was counted only a few times. CDR3 DNA sequence: TGTGCCAGCAGCTCACCACGACTAGCGGGGAGTGAGACCCAGTACTTC. It yields the protein CASSSPRLAGSETQYF. The gene calls are TRBV7-9 and TRBJ2-5, with 11 positions matching TRBD2. The germline gives CDR1 SEHNR, CDR2 FQNEAQ (reference sequence). The CDR3 totals 16 residues. V lost 4 bases and J lost 5; bases outside the gene matches: 9.